These T cell receptor beta chains were read from a single sample in a study of T-cell reconstitution after alpha-beta-depleted transplantation in children. TCRdb re-analysed the PCR reads in MiXCR, keeping a single row per CDR3 protein. The table records about 210,000 distinct CDR3 sequences, approximately 15% of them present only once. Sample: PBMCs, mostly from graft donor cells, taken 360 days after TCRalphabeta/CD19-depleted stem cell transplant. Every receptor here comes from a male patient aged 2 to 10 who had a stem cell transplant for acute lymphoblastic leukemia, so the T cells may come from the graft donor. CDR3s include the opening cysteine and the closing phenylalanine or tryptophan. The order of the fields is D gene, clone size, J gene, V gene, CDR3 DNA, CDR3 protein. A D gene is named only where the DNA matches it firmly. Clone sizes are given selectively: once, few, many, or a class where the clone is expanded.

TRBD1	once	TRBJ2-2	TRBV6-1	TGTGCCAGCAGAACAGGGGCCGGGAACGGGGAGCTGTTTTTT	CASRTGAGNGELFF
TRBD2	.	TRBJ2-3	TRBV30	TGTGCCTCGAACCCAGCGGGGGGGCCGAATACGCAGTATTTT	CASNPAGGPNTQYF
.	few	TRBJ1-4	TRBV28	TGTGCCAGCAGACGTCGGTTAGGGGTTGATGAAAAACTGTTTTTT	CASRRRLGVDEKLFF
.	.	TRBJ1-1	TRBV5-1	TGCGCCAGCAGCTTCGACGCGATGAACACTGAAGCTTTCTTT	CASSFDAMNTEAFF
.	few	TRBJ1-4	TRBV14	TGTGCCAGCAGCCAAGATTCGAGGGTTGCCTCCCTTTCAACTAATGAAAAACTGTTTTTT	CASSQDSRVASLSTNEKLFF
.	few	TRBJ1-5	TRBV29-1	TGCAGCGCAGCCCGGGACCGGAATCAGCCCCAGCATTTT	CSAARDRNQPQHF
.	few	TRBJ2-1	TRBV7-2	TGTGCCAGCAGCTTAGGACTCGGGACCGGTCCTAATGAGCAGTTCTTC	CASSLGLGTGPNEQFF
.	few	TRBJ2-2	TRBV20-1	TGCAGTGCCACGACCGGCGGGGCTCTCACCGGGGAGCTGTTTTTT	CSATTGGALTGELFF
.	many	TRBJ2-4	TRBV20-1	TGCAGTGCTAGAACCACGGGGGACATTCAGTACTTC	CSARTTGDIQYF
.	few	TRBJ2-1	TRBV5-6	TGTGCCAGCAGCTTCCGGGGTACTGGGTACAATGAGCAGTTCTTC	CASSFRGTGYNEQFF
TRBD1	.	TRBJ2-2	TRBV4-3	TGCGCCAGCAGCCAAGACCTCAGGGGGCGGGCCGGGGAGCTGTTTTTT	CASSQDLRGRAGELFF
TRBD2	many	TRBJ2-3	TRBV29-1	TGCAGCGTCCCGGGGGGGCCCACAGATACGCAGTATTTT	CSVPGGPTDTQYF
.	.	TRBJ2-7	TRBV5-1	TGCGCCAGCAGCTTGGGGGCAGGCAAGTACTTC	CASSLGAGKYF
TRBD1	few	TRBJ2-1	TRBV20-1	TGCAGCTCGACAGGGGAAGGCAATGAGCAGTTCTTC	CSSTGEGNEQFF
.	.	TRBJ1-5	TRBV5-6	TGTGCCAGCAGCTTGGTTATAGGGAATCAGCCCCAGCATTTT	CASSLVIGNQPQHF
TRBD1	few	TRBJ2-1	TRBV11-2	TGTGCCAGCAGCCAGTGGGCAGGACAGGGGGCGCGAAATGAGCAGTTCTTC	CASSQWAGQGARNEQFF
.	few	TRBJ2-5	TRBV11-2	TGTGCCAGCAGCTTAGCTGACCAAGGGGCCCAGTACTTC	CASSLADQGAQYF
TRBD1	.	TRBJ2-5	TRBV25-1	TGTGCCATCAGTGAGGGACAGGGCCTCCGAGCCCAAGAGACCCAGTACTTC	CAISEGQGLRAQETQYF